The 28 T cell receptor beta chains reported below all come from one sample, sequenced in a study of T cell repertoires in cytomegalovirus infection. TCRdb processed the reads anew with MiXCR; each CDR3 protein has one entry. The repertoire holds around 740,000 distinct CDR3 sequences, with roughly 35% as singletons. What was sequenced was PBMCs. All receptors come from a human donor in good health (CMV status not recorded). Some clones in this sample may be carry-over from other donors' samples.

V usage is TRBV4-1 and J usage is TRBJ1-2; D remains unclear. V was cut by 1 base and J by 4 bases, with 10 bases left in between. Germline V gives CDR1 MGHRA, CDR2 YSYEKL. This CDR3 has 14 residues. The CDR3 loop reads CASSQVGQSYGYTF. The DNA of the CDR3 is TGCGCCAGCAGCCAAGTTGGGCAGTCCTATGGCTACACCTTC.

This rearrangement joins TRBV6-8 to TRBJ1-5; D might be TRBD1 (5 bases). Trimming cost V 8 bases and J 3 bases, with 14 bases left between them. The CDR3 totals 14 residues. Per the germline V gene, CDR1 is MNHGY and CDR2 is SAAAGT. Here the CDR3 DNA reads TGTGCCAGCTCTCCACAGGCGACCAATCAGCCCCAGCATTTT. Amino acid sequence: CASSPQATNQPQHF.

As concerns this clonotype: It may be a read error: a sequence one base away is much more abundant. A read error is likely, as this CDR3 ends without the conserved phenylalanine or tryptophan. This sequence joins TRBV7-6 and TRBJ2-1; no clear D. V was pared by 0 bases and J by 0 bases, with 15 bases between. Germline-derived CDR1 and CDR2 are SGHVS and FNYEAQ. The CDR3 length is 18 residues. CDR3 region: CASSLAPAAVSSYNEQFL. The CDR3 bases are TGTGCCAGCAGCTTAGCCCCGGCGGCGGTGAGCTCCTACAATGAGCAGTTCTTA.

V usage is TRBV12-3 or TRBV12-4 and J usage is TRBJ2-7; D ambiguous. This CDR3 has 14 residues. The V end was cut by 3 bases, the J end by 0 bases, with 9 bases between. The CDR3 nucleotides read TGTGCCAGCAGTTTTAGTGGGAACTCCTACGAGCAGTACTTC. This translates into CASSFSGNSYEQYF.

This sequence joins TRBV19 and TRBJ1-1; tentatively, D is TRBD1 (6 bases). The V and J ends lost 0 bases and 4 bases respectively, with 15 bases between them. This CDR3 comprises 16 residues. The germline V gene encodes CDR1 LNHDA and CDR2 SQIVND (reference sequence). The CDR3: CASSIERGTAATEAFF. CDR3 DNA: TGTGCCAGTAGTATAGAAAGGGGGACCGCGGCCACTGAAGCTTTCTTT.

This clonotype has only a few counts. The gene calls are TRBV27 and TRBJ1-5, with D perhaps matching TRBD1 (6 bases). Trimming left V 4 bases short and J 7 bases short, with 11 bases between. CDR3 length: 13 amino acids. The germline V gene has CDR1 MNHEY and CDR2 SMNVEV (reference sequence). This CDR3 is CASSSTGPQPQHF. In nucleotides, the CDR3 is TGTGCCAGCAGTTCCACAGGGCCCCAGCCCCAGCATTTT.

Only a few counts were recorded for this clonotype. CDR3 sequence (DNA): TGTGCCTGGAGTGTACGTAGTATCGACACTGAAGCTTTCTTT. The encoded protein is CAWSVRSIDTEAFF. The chain is built from TRBV30 and TRBJ1-1, with D hard to call. This CDR3 is 14 amino acids long. The germline gives CDR1 GTSNPN, CDR2 SVGIG (reference sequence). V gave up 0 bases and J gave up 3 bases, with 11 bases separating them.

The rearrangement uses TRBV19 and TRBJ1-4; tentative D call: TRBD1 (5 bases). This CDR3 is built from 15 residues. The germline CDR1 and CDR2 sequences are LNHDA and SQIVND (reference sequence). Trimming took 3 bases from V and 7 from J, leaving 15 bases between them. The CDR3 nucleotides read TGTGCCAGTAGTATCGCGGGCAGGGTCGGTGAAAAACTGTTTTTT. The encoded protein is CASSIAGRVGEKLFF.

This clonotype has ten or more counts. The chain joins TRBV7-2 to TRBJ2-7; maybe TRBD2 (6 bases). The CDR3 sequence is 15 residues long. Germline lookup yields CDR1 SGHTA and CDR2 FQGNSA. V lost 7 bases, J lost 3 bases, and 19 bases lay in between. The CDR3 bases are TGTGCCAGCATGGAGGGCTCTACTAGGAACTACGAGCAGTACTTC. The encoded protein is CASMEGSTRNYEQYF.

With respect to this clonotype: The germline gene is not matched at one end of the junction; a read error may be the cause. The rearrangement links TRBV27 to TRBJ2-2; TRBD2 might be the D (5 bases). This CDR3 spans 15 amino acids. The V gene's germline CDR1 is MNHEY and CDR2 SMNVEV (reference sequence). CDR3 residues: CASSSHVPNTGELFF. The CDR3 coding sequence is TGTGCCAGCTCCTCCCACGTCCCGAACACCGGGGAGCTGTTTTTC.

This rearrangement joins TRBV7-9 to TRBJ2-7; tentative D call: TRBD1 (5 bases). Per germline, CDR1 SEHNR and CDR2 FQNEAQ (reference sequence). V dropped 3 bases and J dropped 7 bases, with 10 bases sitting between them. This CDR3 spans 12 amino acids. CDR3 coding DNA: TGTGCCAGCAGCTTTTCAGGGCAGGAGCAGTACTTC. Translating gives CASSFSGQEQYF.

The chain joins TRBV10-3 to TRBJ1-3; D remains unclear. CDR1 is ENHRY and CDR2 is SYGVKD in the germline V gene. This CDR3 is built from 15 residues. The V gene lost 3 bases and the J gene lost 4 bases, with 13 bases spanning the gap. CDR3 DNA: TGTGCCATCAGTGAACCCGACCGCTTCGGAAACACCATATATTTT. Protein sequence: CAISEPDRFGNTIYF.

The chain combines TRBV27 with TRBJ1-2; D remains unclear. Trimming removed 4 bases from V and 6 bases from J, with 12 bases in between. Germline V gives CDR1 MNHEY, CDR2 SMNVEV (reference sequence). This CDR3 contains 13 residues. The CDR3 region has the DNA TGTGCCAGCAGTTCGCGGATGTGGGATGGCTACACCTTC. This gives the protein CASSSRMWDGYTF.

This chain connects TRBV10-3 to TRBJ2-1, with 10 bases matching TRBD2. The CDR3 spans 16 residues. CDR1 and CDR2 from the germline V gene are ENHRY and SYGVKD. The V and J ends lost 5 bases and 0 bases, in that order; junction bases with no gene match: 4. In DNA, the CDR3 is TGTGCCATCAGTTCCACTAGCGGGAACTCCTACAATGAGCAGTTCTTC. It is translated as CAISSTSGNSYNEQFF.

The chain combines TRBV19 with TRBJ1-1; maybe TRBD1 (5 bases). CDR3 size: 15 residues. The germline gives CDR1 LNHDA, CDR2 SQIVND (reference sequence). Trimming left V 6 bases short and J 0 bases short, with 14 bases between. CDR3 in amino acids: CASRIPGRVNTEAFF. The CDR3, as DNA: TGTGCCAGTAGAATACCGGGACGGGTGAACACTGAAGCTTTCTTT.

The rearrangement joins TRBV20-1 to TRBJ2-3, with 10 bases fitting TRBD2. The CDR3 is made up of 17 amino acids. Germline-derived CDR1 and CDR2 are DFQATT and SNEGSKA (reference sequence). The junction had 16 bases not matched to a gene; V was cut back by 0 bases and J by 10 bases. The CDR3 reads CSARDQSGRAYGSAQYF. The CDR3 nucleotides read TGCAGTGCTAGAGATCAAAGCGGGAGGGCTTATGGTTCAGCGCAGTATTTT.

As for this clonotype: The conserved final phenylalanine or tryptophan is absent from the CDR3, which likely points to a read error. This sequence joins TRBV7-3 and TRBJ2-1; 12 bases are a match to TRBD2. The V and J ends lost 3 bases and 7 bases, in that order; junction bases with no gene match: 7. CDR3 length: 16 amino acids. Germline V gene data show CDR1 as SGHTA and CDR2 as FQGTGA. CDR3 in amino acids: CASSFVLAGGPNEQFI. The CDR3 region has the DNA TGTGCCAGCAGCTTCGTTCTAGCGGGAGGGCCGAATGAGCAGTTCATC.

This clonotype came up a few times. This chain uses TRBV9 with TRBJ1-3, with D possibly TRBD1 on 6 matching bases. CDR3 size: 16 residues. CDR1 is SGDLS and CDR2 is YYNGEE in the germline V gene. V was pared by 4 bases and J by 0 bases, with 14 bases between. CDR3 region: CASSPTGQSSGNTIYF. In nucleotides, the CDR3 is TGTGCCAGCAGCCCCACCGGACAGAGCTCTGGAAACACCATATATTTT. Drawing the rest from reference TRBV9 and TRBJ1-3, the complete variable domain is DSGVTQTPKHLITATGQRVTLRCSPRSGDLSVYWYQQSLDQGLQFLIQYYNGEERAKGNILERFSAQQFPDLHSELNLSSLELGDSALYFCASSPTGQSSGNTIYFGEGSWLTVV.

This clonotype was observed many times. The CDR3: CASSQRRDYAGQYF. In DNA form, the CDR3 reads TGTGCCAGCAGCCAGCGTCGAGACTATGCGGGGCAGTATTTT. The chain has TRBV7-8 and TRBJ2-3; D possibly corresponds to TRBD2 (5 bases). Looked up from germline, CDR1 is SGHVS and CDR2 is FQNEAQ. The CDR3 covers 14 residues. Trimming left V 5 bases short and J 11 bases short, with 20 bases between.

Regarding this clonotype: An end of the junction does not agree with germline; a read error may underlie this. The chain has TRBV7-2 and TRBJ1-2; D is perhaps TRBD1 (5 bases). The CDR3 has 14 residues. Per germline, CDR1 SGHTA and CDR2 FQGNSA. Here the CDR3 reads CASNLGTALYGYTF. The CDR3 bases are TGTGCCAGCAACTTAGGGACGGCCCTCTATGGCTACACCTTC.

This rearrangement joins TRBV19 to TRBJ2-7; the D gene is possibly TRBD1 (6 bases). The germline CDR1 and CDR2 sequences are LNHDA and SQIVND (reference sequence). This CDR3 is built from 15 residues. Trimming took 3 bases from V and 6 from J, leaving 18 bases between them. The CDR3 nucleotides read TGTGCCAGTAGTATTAAGGCCGGGACAATGACCGAGCAGTACTTC. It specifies CASSIKAGTMTEQYF.

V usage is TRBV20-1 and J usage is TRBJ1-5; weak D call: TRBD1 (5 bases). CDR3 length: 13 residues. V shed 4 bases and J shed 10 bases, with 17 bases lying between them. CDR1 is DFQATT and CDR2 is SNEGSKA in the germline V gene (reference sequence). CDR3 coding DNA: TGCAGTGCTATTGGGACTCCCAAGGACCCCCAGCATTTT. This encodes CSAIGTPKDPQHF.

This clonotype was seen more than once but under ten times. This CDR3 reads CASSFLALINTGELFF. DNA of the CDR3: TGTGCCAGCAGTTTTCTAGCTCTAATAAACACCGGGGAGCTGTTTTTT. The chain employs TRBV28 and TRBJ2-2; tentatively, D is TRBD2 (5 bases). Trimming pared 3 bases from V and 2 bases from J, leaving 13 bases between. Germline values: CDR1 MDHEN, CDR2 SYDVKM. CDR3 length: 16 amino acids. Supplemented by reference TRBV28 and TRBJ2-2, the full variable domain reads DVKVTQSSRYLVKRTGEKVFLECVQDMDHENMFWYRQDPGLGLRLIYFSYDVKMKEKGDIPEGYSVSREKKERFSLILESASTNQTSMYLCASSFLALINTGELFFGEGSRLTVL.

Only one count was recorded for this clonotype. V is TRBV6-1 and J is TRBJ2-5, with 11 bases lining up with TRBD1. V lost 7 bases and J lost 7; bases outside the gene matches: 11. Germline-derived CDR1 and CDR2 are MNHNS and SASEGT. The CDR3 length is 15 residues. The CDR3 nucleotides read TGTGCCAGCATTTCCTGGACAGGGGGCGCAGGGACCCAGTACTTC. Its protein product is CASISWTGGAGTQYF.

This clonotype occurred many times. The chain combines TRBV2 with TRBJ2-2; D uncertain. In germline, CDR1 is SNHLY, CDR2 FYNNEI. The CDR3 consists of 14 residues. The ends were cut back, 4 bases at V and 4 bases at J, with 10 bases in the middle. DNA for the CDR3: TGTGCCAGCAGTGGAACAGAGATCACCGGGGAGCTGTTTTTT. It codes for CASSGTEITGELFF.

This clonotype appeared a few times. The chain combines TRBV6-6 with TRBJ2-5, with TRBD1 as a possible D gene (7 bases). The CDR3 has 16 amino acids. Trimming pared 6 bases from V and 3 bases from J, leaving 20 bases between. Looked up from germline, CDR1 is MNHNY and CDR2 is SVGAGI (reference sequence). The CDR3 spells CASSHSQGGLKETQYF. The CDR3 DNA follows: TGTGCCAGCAGCCATAGTCAGGGGGGCTTAAAAGAGACCCAGTACTTC.

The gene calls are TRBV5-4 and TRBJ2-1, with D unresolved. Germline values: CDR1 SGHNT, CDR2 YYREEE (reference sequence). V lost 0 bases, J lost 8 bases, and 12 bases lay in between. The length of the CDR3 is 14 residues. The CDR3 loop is CASSLGMTFDEQFF. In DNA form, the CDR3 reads TGTGCCAGCAGCTTGGGCATGACGTTCGATGAGCAGTTCTTC.

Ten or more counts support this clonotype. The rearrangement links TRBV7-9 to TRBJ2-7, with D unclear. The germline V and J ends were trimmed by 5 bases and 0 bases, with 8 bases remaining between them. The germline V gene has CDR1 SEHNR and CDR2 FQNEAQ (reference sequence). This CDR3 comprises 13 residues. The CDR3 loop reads CASSGRSSYEQYF. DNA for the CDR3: TGTGCCAGCAGCGGCAGGAGCTCCTACGAGCAGTACTTC.